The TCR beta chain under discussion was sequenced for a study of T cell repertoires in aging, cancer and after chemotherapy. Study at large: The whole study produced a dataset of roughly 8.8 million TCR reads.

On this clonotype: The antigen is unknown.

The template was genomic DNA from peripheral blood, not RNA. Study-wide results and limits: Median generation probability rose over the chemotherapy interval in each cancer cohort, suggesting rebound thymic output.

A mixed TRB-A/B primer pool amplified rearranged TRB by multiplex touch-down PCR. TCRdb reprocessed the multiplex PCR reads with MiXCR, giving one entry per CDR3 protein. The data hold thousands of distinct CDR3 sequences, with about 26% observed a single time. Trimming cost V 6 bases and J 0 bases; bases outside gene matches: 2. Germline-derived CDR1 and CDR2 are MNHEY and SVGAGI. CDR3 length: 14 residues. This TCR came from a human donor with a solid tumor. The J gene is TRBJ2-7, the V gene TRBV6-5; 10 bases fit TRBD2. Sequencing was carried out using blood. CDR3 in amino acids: CASRTSGDSYEQYF. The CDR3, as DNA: TGTGCCAGCAGAACTAGCGGGGACTCCTACGAGCAGTACTTC.